What follows is one T cell receptor beta chain and its context. Some clones are missing from TCRdb's copy, which holds only in-frame ones; the method was immunoSEQ multiplex PCR. The sample lists fewer than 60,000 clones; 93% were seen once. CDR3 length: 16 amino acids. V lost 3 bases and J lost 8; bases outside the gene matches: 11. CDR1 and CDR2 (germline): SGDLS, YYNGEE. The data derive from a study of cytomegalovirus exposure and HLA in healthy donors. Sequenced sample: PBMCs. The chain has TRBV9 and TRBJ1-4; 9 nucleotides align to TRBD1. The receptor's source is a woman aged 18-29 years in good health and CMV-seropositive. CDR3 sequence (DNA): TGTGCCAGCAGCGCCGGACAGGGGATAGTTCGGGAAAAACTGTTTTTT. It codes for CASSAGQGIVREKLFF.